The 29 T cell receptor beta chains below come from one sample, sequenced in a study of blood T cell repertoires in COVID-19. Profiling relied on immunoSEQ multiplex PCR, and the TCRdb table lists in-frame clones only, not all of them. The table has approximately 260,000 clones, roughly nine tenths seen once. Specimen: PBMCs or T cells enriched from blood (not recorded which). The receptors stem from a woman in her 30s with acute COVID-19.

The chain has TRBV27 and TRBJ1-5; D gene unclear. There are 14 residues in the CDR3. Trimming took off 3 bases at V and 6 bases at J, with 12 bases between the two ends. Germline values: CDR1 MNHEY, CDR2 SMNVEV (reference sequence). CDR3 amino acids: CASSFRQVGQPQHF. The CDR3 DNA sequence: TGTGCCAGCAGTTTCCGGCAGGTGGGTCAGCCCCAGCATTTT.

The table lists this clone with a few counts. V is TRBV19 and J is TRBJ2-1; 15 bases agree with TRBD2. V was clipped by 3 bases and J by 7 bases; unmatched bases: 1. CDR3 size: 15 residues. Looked up from germline, CDR1 is LNHDA and CDR2 is SQIVND (reference sequence). The CDR3 reads CASSMGTSGRNEQFF. The CDR3 nucleotides are TGTGCCAGTAGTATGGGGACTAGCGGGAGGAATGAGCAGTTCTTC.

This chain joins TRBV2 and TRBJ2-2; D gene uncertain. Germline V lookup: CDR1 SNHLY, CDR2 FYNNEI. The CDR3 is made up of 13 amino acids. Trimming removed 7 bases from V and 2 bases from J, with 8 bases in between. The CDR3 is CASIPSNTGELFF. The CDR3 DNA follows: TGTGCCAGCATCCCGTCTAACACCGGGGAGCTGTTTTTT.

This chain connects TRBV21-1 to TRBJ1-3. TRBV21-1 is given as a pseudogene. CDR3 length equals 15 residues. CDR3 nucleotides: TGTGCCAGCAGCCCAAGCGTCCGCTCTGGAAACACCATATATTTT. Translation gives CASSPSVRSGNTIYF.

This sequence joins TRBV28 and TRBJ1-5; D perhaps matches TRBD1 (5 bases). CDR1 and CDR2 (germline): MDHEN, SYDVKM. V was cut by 3 bases and J by 0 bases, with 18 bases left in between. This CDR3 has 18 amino acids. DNA for the CDR3: TGTGCCAGCAGTTTGAACCTTGGACAAATAATTAGCAATCAGCCCCAGCATTTT. Protein sequence: CASSLNLGQIISNQPQHF.

This rearrangement joins TRBV5-6 to TRBJ1-1; 10 bases line up with TRBD1. The germline CDR1 and CDR2 sequences are SGHDT and YYEEEE. This CDR3 is built from 15 residues. The ends lost 4 bases at V and 2 bases at J; junction bases unmatched: 5. The CDR3 sequence is CASSRGQGLNTEAFF. CDR3 sequence (DNA): TGTGCCAGCAGCCGGGGACAGGGGTTAAACACTGAAGCTTTCTTT.

The genes are TRBV27 and TRBJ2-1, with 9 nucleotides matching TRBD2. Germline V gene sequence: CDR1 MNHEY, CDR2 SMNVEV (reference sequence). Trimming took 3 bases from V and 9 from J; bases not matched to a gene: 3. The CDR3 length is 13 residues. CDR3 DNA: TGTGCCAGCAGTTTGGCGGGGGGGATTGAGCAGTTCTTC. Translating it yields CASSLAGGIEQFF.

This clone was observed a single time. The J gene is TRBJ2-5, the V gene TRBV9; possible D gene TRBD1, 6 bases. The CDR3 extends over 15 amino acids. CDR1 and CDR2 (germline): SGDLS, YYNGEE. V shed 0 bases and J shed 2 bases, with 11 bases lying between them. CDR3 in DNA: TGTGCCAGCAGCGTAGAAGGGGGACCTCAAGAGACCCAGTACTTC. Its protein product is CASSVEGGPQETQYF.

The chain couples TRBV7-2 to TRBJ2-7, with D perhaps matching TRBD2 (6 bases). CDR1 is SGHTA and CDR2 is FQGNSA in the germline V gene. V was clipped by 1 base and J by 12 bases, with 19 bases between them. The CDR3 sequence is 14 residues long. This chain's CDR3 is CASSLGLGGPLRYF. The CDR3 DNA sequence: TGTGCCAGCAGCTTAGGGCTAGGAGGGCCGCTCCGGTACTTC. Variable domain in full (rest from reference TRBV7-2 and TRBJ2-7): GAGVSQSPSNKVTEKGKDVELRCDPISGHTALYWYRQSLGQGLEFLIYFQGNSAPDKSGLPSDRFSAERTGGSVSTLTIQRTQQEDSAVYLCASSLGLGGPLRYFGPGTRLTVT.

This clone was seen just once. This chain links TRBV9 with TRBJ2-7, with 10 bases identical to TRBD1. With 3 bases clipped from V and 3 bases from J, the junction kept 3 bases outside the gene matches. CDR1 SGDLS and CDR2 YYNGEE come from the germline V gene. This CDR3 has 14 amino acids. In DNA, the CDR3 is TGTGCCAGCAGCGCTGGGACAGGGGACTACGAGCAGTACTTC. Translation gives CASSAGTGDYEQYF. The complete variable domain, with remaining parts taken from reference TRBV9 and TRBJ2-7, reads DSGVTQTPKHLITATGQRVTLRCSPRSGDLSVYWYQQSLDQGLQFLIQYYNGEERAKGNILERFSAQQFPDLHSELNLSSLELGDSALYFCASSAGTGDYEQYFGPGTRLTVT.

The rearrangement links TRBV5-1 to TRBJ2-1, with 13 bases fitting TRBD2. The germline V gene has CDR1 SGHRS and CDR2 YFSETQ. Trimming at V came to 4 bases and at J to 4 bases, leaving 8 bases not matched to a gene. The CDR3 length is 17 residues. The CDR3 DNA reads TGCGCCAGCAGCCCCCCCGGGGGACTAGCGGGGTACAATGAGCAGTTCTTC. Translation gives CASSPPGGLAGYNEQFF.

This chain connects TRBV12-5 to TRBJ1-4; 8 bases match TRBD1. Germline CDR1 reads LGHNT; CDR2 reads FRNRAP. CDR3 length: 14 residues. V was clipped by 6 bases and J by 3 bases; unmatched bases: 3. This chain's CDR3 is CASGQGGPNEKLFF. The CDR3 DNA sequence: TGTGCTAGTGGACAGGGGGGGCCTAATGAAAAACTGTTTTTT.

The chain couples TRBV2 to TRBJ1-5; 7 nucleotides line up with TRBD1. The CDR3 runs to 14 residues. V lost 4 bases to trimming and J lost 4 bases; unmatched junction nucleotides: 4. Per germline, CDR1 SNHLY and CDR2 FYNNEI. The CDR3 DNA reads as TGTGCCAGCAGTGCCAGGGGGAGGAATCAGCCCCAGCATTTT. Translated, it gives CASSARGRNQPQHF. The full variable domain, completed using reference TRBV2 and TRBJ1-5, is EPEVTQTPSHQVTQMGQEVILRCVPISNHLYFYWYRQILGQKVEFLVSFYNNEISEKSEIFDDQFSVERPDGSNFTLKIRSTKLEDSAMYFCASSARGRNQPQHFGDGTRLSIL.

The chain links TRBV7-2 to TRBJ1-2; 8 nucleotides match TRBD1. Trimming removed 5 bases from V and 8 bases from J; junction bases left unmatched: 10. The CDR3 runs to 14 residues. Germline CDR1 SGHTA, CDR2 FQGNSA. The DNA of the CDR3 is TGTGCCAGCAGCCAACTCCAGGGGGCGCGAGGCTACACCTTC. Translating it yields CASSQLQGARGYTF.

V and J are TRBV20-1 and TRBJ2-3; D is possibly TRBD1 (6 bases). Trimming removed 3 bases from V and 7 bases from J, with 26 bases in between. CDR3 length equals 17 residues. CDR1 DFQATT and CDR2 SNEGSKA come from the germline V gene (reference sequence). CDR3 nucleotide sequence: TGCAGTGCTAGTCTTTTCGGGTCAGGGGCGGGTGTCAATACGCAGTATTTT. The encoded protein is CSASLFGSGAGVNTQYF.

This clone was observed a single time. This chain joins TRBV7-9 and TRBJ1-1, with 9 bases matching TRBD1. Germline-derived CDR1 and CDR2 are SEHNR and FQNEAQ (reference sequence). V shed 5 bases and J 4 bases; nucleotides not matched to a gene: 8. The CDR3 covers 15 residues. CDR3 residues: CASSPITGGGTEAFF. The DNA for the CDR3 is TGTGCCAGCAGCCCGATAACAGGGGGCGGCACTGAAGCTTTCTTT.

This CDR3 is CASSDARGEAFF. The CDR3 nucleotides read TGTGCCAGCAGTGACGCCAGGGGGGAAGCTTTCTTT. The chain has TRBV6-4 and TRBJ1-1; the match to TRBD1 covers 7 bases. CDR1 is MRHNA and CDR2 is SNTAGT in the germline V gene. The CDR3 sequence is 12 residues long. J gave up 8 bases and V 2 bases, and 2 bases lay outside the gene matches.

The V gene is TRBV29-1, the J gene TRBJ2-7; 7 bases are a match to TRBD1. From germline, CDR1 is SQVTM and CDR2 ANQGSEA. J gave up 1 base and V 8 bases, and 8 bases lay outside the gene matches. The CDR3 consists of 13 residues. The CDR3 is CSSKTGWSYEQYF. CDR3 sequence (DNA): TGCAGCTCGAAGACAGGGTGGTCCTACGAGCAGTACTTC.

The genes are TRBV6-2 or TRBV6-3 and TRBJ1-5, with no clear D. The CDR3 sequence is 14 residues long. V dropped 2 bases and J dropped 2 bases, with 7 bases sitting between them. Germline CDR1 is MNHEY and CDR2 is SVGEGT. As DNA, the CDR3 is TGTGCCAGCAGTTACGGGAGGGGCAATCAGCCCCAGCATTTT. It yields the protein CASSYGRGNQPQHF.

V and J are TRBV6-5 and TRBJ2-1, with a possible D match to TRBD2 (6 bases). The germline gives CDR1 MNHEY, CDR2 SVGAGI. The CDR3 is made up of 14 amino acids. Trimming took off 0 bases at V and 7 bases at J, with 10 bases between the two ends. The CDR3 here is CASSYSPGGNEQFF. In nucleotides, the CDR3 is TGTGCCAGCAGTTACTCACCAGGAGGGAATGAGCAGTTCTTC.

The chain uses TRBV6-5 and TRBJ2-3, with a weak D call TRBD1 (7 bases). Trimming pared 8 bases from V and 9 bases from J, leaving 21 bases between. The CDR3 totals 14 residues. Germline V CDR1 and CDR2: MNHEY, SVGAGI. The CDR3, as DNA: TGTGCCAGCCGACCGGACCCAGGGGGGAAAACGCAGTATTTT. Amino acids: CASRPDPGGKTQYF.

The CDR3 reads CATSRRGLMNTEAFF. The CDR3 DNA reads TGTGCCACCAGCAGACGAGGACTTATGAACACTGAAGCTTTCTTT. J is TRBJ1-1 and V is TRBV15; D is unresolved. This CDR3 region has 15 residues. V was pared by 2 bases and J by 0 bases, with 10 bases between. Germline CDR1 and CDR2: LNHNV and YYDKDF (reference sequence). Complete variable domain (other parts from reference TRBV15 and TRBJ1-1): DAMVIQNPRYQVTQFGKPVTLSCSQTLNHNVMYWYQQKSSQAPKLLFHYYDKDFNNEADTPDNFQSRRPNTSFCFLDIRSPGLGDTAMYLCATSRRGLMNTEAFFGQGTRLTVV.

V gene TRBV6-1 combines with J gene TRBJ2-7; TRBD1 might be the D (6 bases). Per the germline V gene, CDR1 is MNHNS and CDR2 is SASEGT. Trimming took 1 base from V and 2 from J, leaving 9 bases between them. This CDR3 is built from 14 residues. Written as DNA, the CDR3 is TGTGCCAGCAGTGAAGTCGGACAGCCCTACGAGCAGTACTTC. It yields the protein CASSEVGQPYEQYF.

V gene TRBV9 combines with J gene TRBJ1-3; 9 bases match TRBD1. Germline assignment: CDR1 SGDLS and CDR2 YYNGEE. V lost 3 bases and J lost 0; bases outside the gene matches: 10. The CDR3 has 18 amino acids. The DNA for the CDR3 is TGTGCCAGCAGCGGGGGACAGGGAGGGGTAAACTCTGGAAACACCATATATTTT. This sequence encodes CASSGGQGGVNSGNTIYF.

V gene TRBV11-3 combines with J gene TRBJ2-7; tentatively, D is TRBD2 (6 bases). V gave up 5 bases and J gave up 3 bases, with 14 bases separating them. The V gene's germline CDR1 is SGHNT and CDR2 YENEEA. The CDR3 is made up of 14 amino acids. The CDR3 is CASSQGGPYYEQYF. The CDR3 nucleotides read TGTGCCAGCAGCCAGGGAGGACCTTACTACGAGCAGTACTTC.

This clone was recorded once. This chain links TRBV7-9 with TRBJ1-5; D remains unclear. Trimming took 1 base from V and 0 from J, leaving 10 bases between them. The CDR3 loop spans 16 amino acids. Germline values: CDR1 SEHNR, CDR2 FQNEAQ (reference sequence). This CDR3 reads CASSLGGEYSNQPQHF. In DNA, the CDR3 is TGTGCCAGCAGCTTAGGCGGAGAGTATAGCAATCAGCCCCAGCATTTT.

This clone is a singleton in its sample. The chain combines TRBV12-5 with TRBJ2-1; TRBD2 matches 9 bases. Germline V lookup: CDR1 LGHNT, CDR2 FRNRAP. The length of the CDR3 is 18 residues. Germline trimming cut 0 bases from V and 4 bases from J; bases unmatched to any gene: 10. CDR3 loop: CASGLVRKLAGQYNEQFF. The CDR3 nucleotides read TGTGCTAGTGGTTTGGTAAGGAAACTAGCGGGCCAATACAATGAGCAGTTCTTC.

V gene TRBV28 combines with J gene TRBJ1-1; D gene ambiguous. The CDR3 length is 13 residues. Germline loops: CDR1 MDHEN, CDR2 SYDVKM. The V end was cut by 3 bases, the J end by 2 bases, with 7 bases between. The CDR3 DNA follows: TGTGCCAGCAGTTTTCGGGTAAACACTGAAGCTTTCTTT. Translated, it gives CASSFRVNTEAFF. Using reference TRBV28 and TRBJ1-1 for the parts outside the CDR3, the full variable domain is DVKVTQSSRYLVKRTGEKVFLECVQDMDHENMFWYRQDPGLGLRLIYFSYDVKMKEKGDIPEGYSVSREKKERFSLILESASTNQTSMYLCASSFRVNTEAFFGQGTRLTVV.

The chain combines TRBV7-9 with TRBJ2-1; the D gene is possibly TRBD2 (7 bases). CDR3 length equals 18 residues. V was shortened by 0 bases and J by 0 bases, with 15 bases between the two germline ends. The germline gives CDR1 SEHNR, CDR2 FQNEAQ (reference sequence). In DNA, the CDR3 is TGTGCCAGCAGCTTAGCCCGGGGGGCGTACAGCTCCTACAATGAGCAGTTCTTC. Encoded protein: CASSLARGAYSSYNEQFF.